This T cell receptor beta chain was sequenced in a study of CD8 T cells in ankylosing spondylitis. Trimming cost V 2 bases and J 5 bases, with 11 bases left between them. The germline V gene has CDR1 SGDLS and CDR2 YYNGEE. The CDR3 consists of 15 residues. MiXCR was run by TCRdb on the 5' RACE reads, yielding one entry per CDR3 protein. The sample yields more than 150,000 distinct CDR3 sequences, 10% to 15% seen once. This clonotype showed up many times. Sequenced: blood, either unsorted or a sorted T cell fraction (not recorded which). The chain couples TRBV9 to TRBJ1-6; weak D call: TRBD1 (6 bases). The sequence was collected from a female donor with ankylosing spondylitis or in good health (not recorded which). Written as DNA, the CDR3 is TGTGCCAGCAGCGTGCAGGGGTCTCATAATTCACCCCTCCACTTT. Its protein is CASSVQGSHNSPLHF.